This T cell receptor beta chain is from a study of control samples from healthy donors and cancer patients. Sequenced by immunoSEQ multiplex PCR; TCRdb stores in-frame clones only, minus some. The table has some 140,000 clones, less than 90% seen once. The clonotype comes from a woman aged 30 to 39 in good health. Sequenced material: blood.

The CDR3 loop is CASSIAEADQPQHF. In DNA form, the CDR3 reads TGTGCCAGTAGTATAGCAGAGGCCGATCAGCCCCAGCATTTT. The J gene is TRBJ1-5, the V gene TRBV19; D uncertain. The CDR3 extends over 14 amino acids. Deletions cut 1 base from V and 5 bases from J, with 9 bases between. In germline, CDR1 is LNHDA, CDR2 SQIVND (reference sequence).